One and the same sample provided the 8 T cell receptor beta chains below, sequenced in a study of neurological immune-mediated disorders. MiXCR, applied by TCRdb to the 5' RACE reads, yields one record per CDR3 protein. The sample shows about 65,000 distinct CDR3 sequences, 4.1% of them seen only once. Sequenced input: PBMCs. These receptors originate from a man over 45 with multiple sclerosis.

A note on this clonotype: A junction end diverges from the germline sequence, so it may reflect a read error. The rearrangement joins TRBV11-2 to TRBJ1-6; unclear D gene. The length of the CDR3 is 13 residues. CDR1 is SGHAT and CDR2 is FQNNGV in the germline V gene. The CDR3 DNA reads TGTGCCATCGAGGCAGGCAATAATTCACCCCTCAACTTT. Translation gives CAIEAGNNSPLNF.

This clonotype was observed at least ten times. The rearrangement links TRBV20-1 to TRBJ1-1, with D possibly TRBD1 on 5 matching bases. This CDR3 has 15 amino acids. The V and J ends lost 0 bases and 4 bases respectively, with 15 bases between them. Germline CDR1 is DFQATT and CDR2 is SNEGSKA (reference sequence). The CDR3 region is CSARDPQGASTEAFF. CDR3 coding DNA: TGCAGTGCTAGAGACCCGCAAGGGGCTAGCACTGAAGCTTTCTTT.

In this sample, this clonotype turned up many times. The chain combines TRBV7-9 with TRBJ2-3; TRBD2 is a possible D gene (5 bases). The CDR3 has 13 amino acids. Germline loops: CDR1 SEHNR, CDR2 FQNEAQ (reference sequence). Trimming pared 5 bases from V and 2 bases from J, leaving 8 bases between. DNA for the CDR3: TGTGCCAGCAGCGAGGGTGTCACAGATACGCAGTATTTT. It yields the protein CASSEGVTDTQYF.

This clonotype was seen repeatedly, ten times or more. The genes are TRBV10-3 and TRBJ2-3; a possible D gene is TRBD2 (6 bases). Trimming removed 8 bases at V and 5 bases at J, with 11 bases between. From germline, CDR1 is ENHRY and CDR2 SYGVKD. The CDR3 has 12 amino acids. The CDR3 sequence: CAIGSSGDTQYF. The CDR3, as DNA: TGTGCCATCGGCAGTAGCGGAGATACGCAGTATTTT.

Many counts were recorded for this clonotype. The chain joins TRBV29-1 to TRBJ1-1, with 9 bases matching TRBD1. Germline assignment: CDR1 SQVTM and CDR2 ANQGSEA. V shed 6 bases and J 9 bases; nucleotides not matched to a gene: 8. The CDR3 has 12 amino acids. Here the CDR3 DNA reads TGCAGCGTGGTTTGGGGACAGGGTCAAGCTTTCTTT. The encoded protein is CSVVWGQGQAFF.

This clonotype was recorded many times. The J gene is TRBJ1-2, the V gene TRBV27, with D maybe TRBD1 (5 bases). The V gene's germline CDR1 is MNHEY and CDR2 SMNVEV (reference sequence). The germline V and J ends were trimmed by 3 bases and 6 bases, with 11 bases remaining between them. The CDR3 length is 13 residues. CDR3 nucleotides: TGTGCCAGCAGTTTCAGGGCAGGGAATGGCTACACCTTC. Amino acids: CASSFRAGNGYTF.

This clonotype has a handful of counts. Germline and junction disagree at one end, which may indicate a read error. The J gene is TRBJ1-6, the V gene TRBV7-2, with a possible D match to TRBD1 (6 bases). Germline CDR1 and CDR2: SGHTA and FQGNSA. The CDR3 totals 15 residues. CDR3 amino acids: CASSLRAGDNSPLNF. The CDR3 coding sequence is TGTGCCAGCAGCTTACGGGCAGGGGATAATTCACCCCTCAACTTT.

This clonotype was picked up a small number of times. The rearrangement uses TRBV7-9 and TRBJ2-2, with 8 bases that match TRBD1. The ends lost 4 bases at V and 6 bases at J; junction bases unmatched: 10. This CDR3 is built from 16 residues. The germline gives CDR1 SEHNR, CDR2 FQNEAQ (reference sequence). CDR3 in amino acids: CASSSAQGAFAGELFF. CDR3 coding DNA: TGTGCCAGCAGCTCGGCCCAGGGGGCGTTCGCCGGGGAGCTGTTTTTT. Filled out from reference TRBV7-9 and TRBJ2-2, the complete variable domain reads DTGVSQNPRHKITKRGQNVTFRCDPISEHNRLYWYRQTLGQGPEFLTYFQNEAQLEKSRLLSDRFSAERPKGSFSTLEIQRTEQGDSAMYLCASSSAQGAFAGELFFGEGSRLTVL.